The 15 T cell receptor beta chains given below trace back to one sample, sequenced in a study of T cell responses to AZD1222 COVID-19 vaccine (dated by TCRdb to the early 2020s). In light of the paper, this sample's time point label describes: baseline before first vaccination. Preparation of the library involved the immunoSEQ multiplex PCR assay. TCRdb took over this immuneACCESS table, retaining in-frame rearrangements with V and J assigned. Such tables are incomplete; in checked studies, under half of the missing clones stem from an unresolved V gene, and the remainder is unexplained. The sample table records about 30,000 clones; roughly nine tenths of these occur just once. The ten largest clones represent roughly 44% of the sample. Sequences were derived from peripheral blood, sampled on day 0 of AZD1222 vaccination. These receptors were taken from an adult in good health.

The sample holds one count of this clone. The V gene is TRBV30, the J gene TRBJ2-3; TRBD2 agrees at 8 bases. There are 16 residues in the CDR3. The germline V gene has CDR1 GTSNPN and CDR2 SVGIG (reference sequence). The V and J ends lost 1 base and 1 base, in that order; junction bases with no gene match: 7. The CDR3 is CAWSAGLAGRTDTQYF. DNA for the CDR3: TGTGCCTGGAGTGCCGGGTTAGCGGGACGCACAGATACGCAGTATTTT.

The rearrangement joins TRBV29-1 to TRBJ2-3, with 7 bases that match TRBD1. V lost 3 bases, J lost 11 bases, and 11 bases stayed unmatched. The CDR3 has 13 amino acids. CDR1 SQVTM and CDR2 ANQGSEA come from the germline V gene. The CDR3 region has the DNA TGCAGCGTTGAGAAGTTGGGGACAGCTCGGCAGTATTTT. Protein sequence: CSVEKLGTARQYF.

This clone was picked up one time. The chain recombines TRBV12-3 or TRBV12-4 with TRBJ1-4; D ambiguous. The CDR3 runs 13 residues. V dropped 5 bases and J dropped 8 bases, with 12 bases sitting between them. The CDR3 sequence: CASSPDGGEKLFF. The CDR3 DNA reads TGTGCCAGCAGTCCGGACGGCGGGGAAAAACTGTTTTTT.

The chain links TRBV5-8 to TRBJ1-5; 7 bases are shared with TRBD1. Trimming removed 3 bases from V and 3 bases from J; junction bases left unmatched: 6. Germline V gives CDR1 SGHTS, CDR2 YDEGEE. The CDR3 is 15 amino acids. The DNA for the CDR3 is TGTGCCAGCAGCTCCGGACAGGTCATCAATCAGCCCCAGCATTTT. The encoded protein is CASSSGQVINQPQHF.

This clone was observed a few times. The chain has TRBV7-9 and TRBJ1-6; D is ambiguous. With 1 base removed from V and 4 bases from J, the gap between germline ends came to 5 bases. The CDR3 length is 14 residues. Germline CDR1 is SEHNR and CDR2 is FQNEAQ (reference sequence). The CDR3 DNA reads as TGTGCCAGCAGCTTAGAACAGTATAATTCACCCCTCCACTTT. It yields the protein CASSLEQYNSPLHF.

This chain uses TRBV5-1 with TRBJ1-5; D not certain. The CDR3 runs 17 residues. CDR1 SGHRS and CDR2 YFSETQ come from the germline V gene. V was shortened by 2 bases and J by 0 bases, with 15 bases between the two germline ends. The CDR3 nucleotides are TGCGCCAGCAGCTTAGGACCAAGATCCTATAGCAATCAGCCCCAGCATTTT. It encodes CASSLGPRSYSNQPQHF. The variable domain in full, with the rest retrieved from reference TRBV5-1 and TRBJ1-5, is KAGVTQTPRYLIKTRGQQVTLSCSPISGHRSVSWYQQTPGQGLQFLFEYFSETQRNKGNFPGRFSGRQFSNSRSEMNVSTLELGDSALYLCASSLGPRSYSNQPQHFGDGTRLSIL.

The chain uses TRBV5-6 and TRBJ1-2, with 7 bases that match TRBD1. J gave up 1 base and V 3 bases, and 12 bases lay outside the gene matches. Germline V gives CDR1 SGHDT, CDR2 YYEEEE. The CDR3 contains 17 residues. The CDR3 here is CASSWGQMRLNNYGYTF. The CDR3 DNA follows: TGTGCCAGCAGCTGGGGACAGATGCGACTAAATAACTATGGCTACACCTTC.

The chain joins TRBV7-2 to TRBJ1-2; 9 nucleotides match TRBD1. The CDR3 runs to 15 residues. V lost 5 bases, J lost 3 bases, and 7 bases stayed unmatched. The germline V gene encodes CDR1 SGHTA and CDR2 FQGNSA. CDR3 residues: CASSPGQGAYYGYTF. Written as DNA, the CDR3 is TGTGCCAGCAGCCCGGGACAGGGCGCATACTATGGCTACACCTTC. The complete variable domain, with remaining parts taken from reference TRBV7-2 and TRBJ1-2, reads GAGVSQSPSNKVTEKGKDVELRCDPISGHTALYWYRQSLGQGLEFLIYFQGNSAPDKSGLPSDRFSAERTGGSVSTLTIQRTQQEDSAVYLCASSPGQGAYYGYTFGSGTRLTVV.

This CDR3 is CASNRQGSTGELFF. In DNA, the CDR3 is TGTGCCAGCAACAGGCAGGGGAGCACCGGGGAGCTGTTTTTT. The chain carries TRBV7-2 and TRBJ2-2; the D gene is possibly TRBD1 (6 bases). This CDR3 is 14 amino acids long. Germline lookup yields CDR1 SGHTA and CDR2 FQGNSA. Trimming took 7 bases from V and 4 from J, leaving 13 bases between them.

This clone was seen once. This sequence joins TRBV6-5 and TRBJ1-5; possibly TRBD1 for D (5 bases). This CDR3 has 12 residues. Trimming removed 5 bases from V and 6 bases from J, with 8 bases in between. Germline CDR1 reads MNHEY; CDR2 reads SVGAGI. CDR3 amino acids: CASSTGSQPQHF. CDR3 DNA: TGTGCCAGCAGTACAGGAAGTCAGCCCCAGCATTTT.

This clone was counted only a few times. The rearrangement uses TRBV14 and TRBJ1-5; possible D gene TRBD1, 6 bases. The CDR3 length is 15 residues. In germline, CDR1 is SGHDN, CDR2 FVKESK. Trimming removed 1 base from V and 3 bases from J, with 10 bases in between. CDR3 in amino acids: CASSQAGGPNQPQHF. The CDR3, as DNA: TGTGCCAGCAGCCAAGCTGGGGGCCCCAATCAGCCCCAGCATTTT.

This sequence joins TRBV7-7 and TRBJ2-7; D remains unclear. V gave up 1 base and J gave up 2 bases, with 6 bases separating them. The CDR3 runs to 13 residues. Germline V gene lookup returns CDR1 SSHAT and CDR2 FNYEAQ (reference sequence). CDR3 nucleotides: TGTGCCAGCAGCTTAGGGGTGACCTACGAGCAGTACTTC. This sequence encodes CASSLGVTYEQYF.

This rearrangement joins TRBV9 to TRBJ1-3; unclear D gene. V gave up 0 bases and J gave up 0 bases, with 13 bases separating them. This CDR3 comprises 17 residues. Germline V gene lookup returns CDR1 SGDLS and CDR2 YYNGEE. CDR3 bases: TGTGCCAGCAGCGTAGGGGGAAACGGGATCTCTGGAAACACCATATATTTT. Protein: CASSVGGNGISGNTIYF.

This clone was seen only once. The V call is TRBV6-2 or TRBV6-3, the J call TRBJ1-2; D unresolved. CDR1 and CDR2 (germline): MNHEY, SVGEGT. V shed 6 bases and J shed 5 bases, with 10 bases lying between them. This CDR3 contains 12 residues. The CDR3 loop reads CASSPNSYGYTF. The CDR3 DNA is TGTGCCAGCAGCCCCAACTCGTATGGCTACACCTTC.

V and J are TRBV5-1 and TRBJ2-5; TRBD1 aligns across 7 bases. The CDR3 totals 14 residues. Per germline, CDR1 SGHRS and CDR2 YFSETQ. V shed 1 base and J 5 bases; nucleotides not matched to a gene: 5. This CDR3 is CASSLQGERETQYF. CDR3 DNA: TGCGCCAGCAGCTTGCAGGGGGAAAGGGAGACCCAGTACTTC.